This TCR beta chain derives from a study of shared clonotypes between healthy human individuals. CD45RO-negative CD8 cells positively selected for CCR7 made up the naive population, which excluded terminally differentiated effector memory CD45RA+ cells. The repertoire was sequenced with immunoSEQ multiplex PCR; TCRdb's copy has only in-frame clones and lacks some. The data show around 1.9 million clones, 85% to 95% seen once. Germline CDR1 is LNHDA and CDR2 is SQIVND (reference sequence). The CDR3 extends over 14 amino acids. J gave up 3 bases and V 3 bases, and 2 bases lay outside the gene matches. The origin of this receptor is a man between 18 and 35 years old in good health. Some clones in this sample may be carry-over from other donors' samples. What was sequenced was naive CD8+ T cells from PBMCs. The chain carries TRBV19 and TRBJ1-5; the match to TRBD1 covers 7 bases. CDR3: CASSMGTDNQPQHF. In DNA form, the CDR3 reads TGTGCCAGTAGTATGGGGACAGACAATCAGCCCCAGCATTTT.